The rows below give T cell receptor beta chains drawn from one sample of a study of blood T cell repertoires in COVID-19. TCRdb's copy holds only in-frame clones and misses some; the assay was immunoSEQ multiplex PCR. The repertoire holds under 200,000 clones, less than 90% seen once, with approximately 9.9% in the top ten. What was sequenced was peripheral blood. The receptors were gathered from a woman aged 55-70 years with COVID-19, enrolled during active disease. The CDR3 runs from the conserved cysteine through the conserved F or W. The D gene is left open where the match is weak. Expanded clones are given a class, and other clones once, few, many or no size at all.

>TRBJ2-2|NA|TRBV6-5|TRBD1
CASRTTGGAGELFF
TGTGCCAGCAGGACAACAGGGGGCGCGGGGGAGCTGTTTTTT
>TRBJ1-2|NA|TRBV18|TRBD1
CASSPDRDRGRSYGYTF
TGTGCCAGCTCACCAGATCGGGACAGGGGGCGTAGCTATGGCTACACCTTC
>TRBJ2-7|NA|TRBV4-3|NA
CASSQEFRESYEQYF
TGCGCCAGCAGCCAAGAATTCAGGGAATCCTACGAGCAGTACTTC
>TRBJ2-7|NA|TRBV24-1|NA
CATSETGAPSYEQYF
TGTGCCACCAGTGAGACGGGAGCCCCGAGCTACGAGCAGTACTTC
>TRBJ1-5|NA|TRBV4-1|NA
CASSQDGGHSNQPQHF
TGCGCCAGCAGCCAAGACGGAGGGCATAGCAATCAGCCCCAGCATTTT
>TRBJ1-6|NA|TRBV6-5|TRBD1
CASSYRTGGRSPLHF
TGTGCCAGCAGTTACCGGACAGGGGGCCGCTCACCCCTCCACTTT
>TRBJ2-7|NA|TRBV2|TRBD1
CASSESGTGSVQYF
TGTGCCAGCAGTGAAAGCGGGACAGGGTCGGTTCAGTACTTC
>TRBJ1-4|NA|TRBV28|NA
CASSLGGRAREKLFF
TGTGCCAGCAGTTTAGGTGGCAGGGCAAGGGAAAAACTGTTTTTT
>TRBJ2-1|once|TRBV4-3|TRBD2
CASSWAGDEQFF
TGCGCCAGCAGCTGGGCGGGGGATGAGCAGTTCTTC
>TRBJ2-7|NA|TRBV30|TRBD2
CAWSGLAGGTEQYF
TGTGCCTGGAGTGGGCTAGCGGGAGGTACCGAGCAGTACTTC
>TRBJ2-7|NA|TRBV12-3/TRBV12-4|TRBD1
CASSRQGYEQYF
TGTGCCAGCAGTAGACAGGGGTACGAGCAGTACTTC
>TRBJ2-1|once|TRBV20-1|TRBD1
CSASTGQSYNEQFF
TGCAGTGCTAGTACGGGACAGTCCTACAATGAGCAGTTCTTC
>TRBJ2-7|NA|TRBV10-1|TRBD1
CASSRQGYEQYF
TGCGCCAGCAGTAGACAGGGCTACGAGCAGTACTTC
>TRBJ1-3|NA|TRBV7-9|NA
CASSLLEGSGNTIYF
TGTGCCAGCAGCCTCCTAGAGGGCTCTGGAAACACCATATATTTT
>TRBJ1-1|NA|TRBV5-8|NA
CASSPWTLGAFF
TGTGCCAGCAGCCCTTGGACTTTAGGAGCTTTCTTT
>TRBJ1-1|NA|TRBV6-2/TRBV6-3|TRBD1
CASSYDRVYPSGTEAFF
TGTGCCAGCAGTTACGACAGGGTTTATCCTTCGGGGACTGAAGCTTTCTTT
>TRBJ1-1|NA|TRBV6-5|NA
CASSLQGMNTEAFF
TGTGCCAGCAGCCTACAGGGAATGAACACTGAAGCTTTCTTT
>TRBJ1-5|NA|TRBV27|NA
CASSRRFGGQPQHF
TGTGCCAGCAGTCGCAGGTTCGGGGGGCAGCCCCAGCATTTT
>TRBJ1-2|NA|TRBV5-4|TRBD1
CASSFFDRGIYGYTF
TGTGCCAGCAGCTTCTTCGACAGGGGCATCTATGGCTACACCTTC
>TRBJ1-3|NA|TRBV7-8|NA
CASSYLVGSSGNTIYF
TGTGCCAGCAGCTATCTCGTGGGGAGCTCTGGAAACACCATATATTTT
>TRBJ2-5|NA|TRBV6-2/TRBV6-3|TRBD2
CASSYSPSGILWTQYF
TGTGCCAGCAGTTACTCCCCTAGCGGGATATTGTGGACCCAGTACTTC
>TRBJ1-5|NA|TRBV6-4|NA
CASSPVGNEGNYGNQPQHF
TGTGCCAGCAGTCCGGTGGGAAATGAGGGCAATTATGGCAATCAGCCCCAGCATTTT
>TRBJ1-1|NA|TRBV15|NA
CATSRDKGSGKTEAFF
TGTGCCACCAGCAGAGATAAAGGGTCAGGGAAGACTGAAGCTTTCTTT
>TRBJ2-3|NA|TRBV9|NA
CASSAPGQLTDTQYF
TGTGCCAGCAGCGCACCGGGACAACTCACAGATACGCAGTATTTT
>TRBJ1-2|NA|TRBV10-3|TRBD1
CAIGQGAYGYTF
TGTGCTATAGGACAGGGGGCCTATGGCTACACCTTC
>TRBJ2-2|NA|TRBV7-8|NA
CASSPSRNTGELFF
TGTGCCAGCAGCCCTTCCAGGAACACCGGGGAGCTGTTTTTT
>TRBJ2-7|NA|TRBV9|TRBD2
CASSVAGLALGEQYF
TGTGCCAGCAGCGTAGCGGGACTAGCTCTGGGCGAGCAGTACTTC
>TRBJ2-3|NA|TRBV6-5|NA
CASSFWGAETDTQYF
TGTGCCAGCAGTTTCTGGGGCGCCGAAACAGATACGCAGTATTTT
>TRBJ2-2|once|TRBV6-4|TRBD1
CASRQGQATGELFF
TGTGCCAGCCGCCAGGGACAGGCCACCGGGGAGCTGTTTTTT
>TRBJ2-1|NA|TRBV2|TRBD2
CASRRLAGSYNEQFF
TGTGCCAGCAGGCGACTAGCGGGAAGCTACAATGAGCAGTTCTTC
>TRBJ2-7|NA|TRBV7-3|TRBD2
CASSLTSGSIYEQYF
TGTGCCAGCAGCTTAACTAGCGGGAGTATCTACGAGCAGTACTTC
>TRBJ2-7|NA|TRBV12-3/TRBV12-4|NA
CASSFYQVEQYF
TGTGCCAGCAGTTTTTACCAGGTTGAGCAGTACTTC
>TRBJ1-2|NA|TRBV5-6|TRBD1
CASSLVLGGSLGYTF
TGTGCCAGCAGCTTGGTGCTAGGGGGCTCACTGGGCTACACCTTC
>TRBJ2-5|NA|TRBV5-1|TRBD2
CASSLGLAGPQETQYF
TGCGCCAGCAGCTTGGGACTAGCGGGCCCCCAAGAGACCCAGTACTTC
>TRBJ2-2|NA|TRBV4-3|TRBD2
CASSQPGLAGGTNTGELFF
TGCGCCAGCAGCCAGCCGGGACTAGCGGGAGGGACGAACACCGGGGAGCTGTTTTTT
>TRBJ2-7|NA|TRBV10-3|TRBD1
CAINDRADYEQYF
TGTGCCATCAACGACAGGGCAGACTACGAGCAGTACTTC
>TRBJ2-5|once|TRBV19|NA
CASSFRTLQETQYF
TGTGCCAGTAGTTTTAGGACACTCCAAGAGACCCAGTACTTC
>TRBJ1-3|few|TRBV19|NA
CASRPPDRFSGNTIYF
TGTGCCAGTAGACCCCCTGACAGGTTCTCTGGAAACACCATATATTTT
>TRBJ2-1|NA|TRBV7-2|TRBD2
CASSPGTSGFHRQFF
TGTGCCAGCAGCCCCGGGACTAGCGGCTTTCACCGGCAGTTCTTC
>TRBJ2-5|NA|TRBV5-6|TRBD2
CASSLLARVVETQYF
TGTGCCAGCAGCTTACTAGCGCGTGTGGTAGAGACCCAGTACTTC
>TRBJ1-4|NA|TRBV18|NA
CASSPLLVGRGTTNEKLFF
TGTGCCAGCTCACCTCTCCTCGTAGGGAGGGGCACAACTAATGAAAAACTGTTTTTT
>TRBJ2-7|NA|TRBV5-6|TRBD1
CASSPGQGGSYEQYF
TGTGCCAGCAGTCCCGGACAGGGGGGGTCCTACGAGCAGTACTTC
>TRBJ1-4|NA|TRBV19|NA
CASLRGAGDEKLFF
TGTGCCTCTTTACGGGGGGCAGGTGATGAAAAACTGTTTTTT
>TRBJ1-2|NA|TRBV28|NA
CASSFGWGYTF
TGTGCCAGCAGTTTCGGGTGGGGCTACACCTTC
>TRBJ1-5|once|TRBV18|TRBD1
CASSPEGGAGQPQHF
TGTGCCAGCTCACCCGAAGGGGGCGCGGGTCAGCCCCAGCATTTT
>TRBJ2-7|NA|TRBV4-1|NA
CASREGSSSSYEQYF
TGCGCCAGCAGGGAGGGGTCCAGCAGCTCCTACGAGCAGTACTTC
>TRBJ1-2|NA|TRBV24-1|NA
CATSDKGEVYGYTF
TGTGCCACCAGTGATAAGGGGGAAGTCTATGGCTACACCTTC
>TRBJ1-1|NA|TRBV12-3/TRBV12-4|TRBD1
CASSQGGGSEAFF
TGTGCCAGCAGTCAAGGGGGCGGGTCTGAAGCTTTCTTT
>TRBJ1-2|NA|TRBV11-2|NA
CASSLVPDYGYTF
TGTGCCAGCAGCTTAGTTCCGGACTATGGCTACACCTTC
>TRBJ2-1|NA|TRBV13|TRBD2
CASSGREGSYNEQFF
TGTGCCAGCAGCGGCCGGGAGGGGTCCTACAATGAGCAGTTCTTC
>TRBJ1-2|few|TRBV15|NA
CATSRARTVNYGYTF
TGTGCCACCAGCAGAGCCCGAACAGTTAACTATGGCTACACCTTC